Listed below are T cell receptor beta chains from one sample, sequenced in a study of CD8+CD57+ T cells in acquired aplastic anemia. TCRdb ran MiXCR on the reads and lists one entry per CDR3 protein. The sample includes about half a million distinct CDR3 sequences, approximately 32% of them seen just once. The sample was sorted CD4+, CD8+, or CD8+CD57+ T cells (not recorded which) from PBMCs. These receptors all stem from a human donor with aplastic anemia. The CDR3 runs from the conserved cysteine through the conserved F or W. Fields, in order: CDR3 protein, CDR3 DNA, D gene, V gene, J gene, clone size. A D gene is named only where the DNA matches it firmly. Expanded clones get a size class; other rows say once, few or many, or leave the size out.

CDR3: CASSSGTGYSYEQYF; DNA: TGTGCCAGTAGCAGCGGGACAGGGTACTCCTACGAGCAGTACTTC; D: TRBD1; V: TRBV19; J: TRBJ2-7; size: many
CDR3: CSARKLAGVYEQYF; DNA: TGCAGTGCTAGGAAACTAGCGGGAGTCTACGAGCAGTACTTC; D: TRBD2; V: TRBV20-1; J: TRBJ2-7; size: -
CDR3: CASSIDSRGPNQPQHF; DNA: TGTGCCAGTAGTATAGATTCCAGGGGGCCCAATCAGCCCCAGCATTTT; D: TRBD1; V: TRBV19; J: TRBJ1-5; size: many
CDR3: CASSLARKGAYSYEQYF; DNA: TGTGCCAGCAGCTTAGCGCGGAAGGGGGCTTATTCCTACGAGCAGTACTTC; D: TRBD1; V: TRBV7-2; J: TRBJ2-7; size: many
CDR3: CASGRRGGGNTIYF; DNA: TGTGCCAGCGGGAGACGGGGTGGTGGAAACACCATATATTTT; D: -; V: TRBV2; J: TRBJ1-3; size: many
CDR3: CASSPLTVNYGYTF; DNA: TGTGCCAGCAGCCCCCTGACAGTTAACTATGGCTACACCTTC; D: -; V: TRBV4-2; J: TRBJ1-2; size: many
CDR3: CASSLGRTEITDTQYF; DNA: TGTGCCAGCAGCTTAGGACGGACAGAAATCACAGATACGCAGTATTTT; D: -; V: TRBV7-8; J: TRBJ2-3; size: many
CDR3: CASSPGLAGGNYNEQFF; DNA: TGTGCCAGCTCACCAGGGCTAGCGGGGGGCAACTACAATGAGCAGTTCTTC; D: TRBD2; V: TRBV18; J: TRBJ2-1; size: -
CDR3: CAISGEGDEQFF; DNA: TGTGCCATCAGTGGGGAAGGGGATGAGCAGTTCTTC; D: -; V: TRBV10-3; J: TRBJ2-1; size: -
CDR3: CSARKREGGYEQYF; DNA: TGCAGTGCTAGAAAGCGGGAGGGGGGCTACGAGCAGTACTTC; D: TRBD2; V: TRBV20-1; J: TRBJ2-7; size: -
CDR3: CASSYSENYGYTF; DNA: TGCGCCAGCAGCTATTCGGAAAACTATGGCTACACCTTC; D: -; V: TRBV5-1; J: TRBJ1-2; size: few
CDR3: CASRDYVYGQENYGYTF; DNA: TGTGCCAGCAGAGATTATGTTTACGGACAGGAGAACTATGGCTACACCTTC; D: TRBD1; V: TRBV25-1; J: TRBJ1-2; size: -
CDR3: CASSQGPTSTGTQYF; DNA: TGTGCCAGCAGCCAGGGCCCTACTAGCACAGGTACGCAGTATTTT; D: -; V: TRBV3-1; J: TRBJ2-3; size: -
CDR3: CASVGDSPLHF; DNA: TGTGCCAGCGTCGGGGATTCACCCCTCCACTTT; D: -; V: TRBV25-1; J: TRBJ1-6; size: -
CDR3: CASSFPEGRGSPLHF; DNA: TGTGCCAGCAGCTTTCCCGAGGGCAGGGGTTCACCCCTCCACTTT; D: -; V: TRBV7-2; J: TRBJ1-6; size: many
CDR3: CASSWGLARTYNEQFF; DNA: TGCGCCAGCAGCTGGGGGCTAGCGCGGACCTACAATGAGCAGTTCTTC; D: -; V: TRBV5-1; J: TRBJ2-1; size: -
CDR3: CASSEYGWAGYGYTF; DNA: TGTGCCAGCAGTGAATATGGGTGGGCAGGCTATGGCTACACCTTC; D: -; V: TRBV25-1; J: TRBJ1-2; size: many
CDR3: CSATQPEGGYTF; DNA: TGCAGTGCTACTCAACCCGAAGGGGGCTACACCTTC; D: -; V: TRBV20-1; J: TRBJ1-2; size: many
CDR3: CASRRTQGSPEAFF; DNA: TGTGCCAGCAGGAGGACACAGGGGTCCCCTGAAGCTTTCTTT; D: TRBD1; V: TRBV12-3/TRBV12-4; J: TRBJ1-1; size: few
CDR3: CAWSGTGVLYEQYF; DNA: TGTGCCTGGAGCGGAACAGGGGTTCTGTACGAGCAGTACTTC; D: TRBD1; V: TRBV30; J: TRBJ2-7; size: -
CDR3: CATSRVGETQHF; DNA: TGTGCCACCAGCAGAGTCGGAGAGACCCAGCATTTT; D: -; V: TRBV15; J: TRBJ1-5; size: -
CDR3: CASSPKGQGLWSWGQDTIYF; DNA: TGTGCCAGCAGCCCCAAAGGACAGGGATTGTGGTCTTGGGGTCAAGACACCATATATTTT; D: TRBD1; V: TRBV14; J: TRBJ1-3; size: -
CDR3: CASSLAGARDTEAFF; DNA: TGTGCCAGCAGCCTCGCGGGGGCGAGGGACACTGAAGCTTTCTTT; D: -; V: TRBV7-9; J: TRBJ1-1; size: once
CDR3: CASSPGQGRGYTF; DNA: TGTGCCAGCAGCCCAGGACAGGGAAGGGGCTACACCTTC; D: TRBD1; V: TRBV2; J: TRBJ1-2; size: few
CDR3: CASSVGGPPSGYTDTQYF; DNA: TGTGCCAGCAGTGTCGGTGGGCCTCCCTCCGGTTACACAGATACGCAGTATTTT; D: -; V: TRBV10-3; J: TRBJ2-3; size: few
CDR3: CASKGQGNEKLFF; DNA: TGTGCCAGCAAGGGACAGGGTAATGAAAAACTGTTTTTT; D: TRBD1; V: TRBV4-2; J: TRBJ1-4; size: few
CDR3: CSARRDNYNEQFF; DNA: TGCAGTGCTAGACGGGACAACTACAATGAGCAGTTCTTC; D: -; V: TRBV20-1; J: TRBJ2-1; size: -